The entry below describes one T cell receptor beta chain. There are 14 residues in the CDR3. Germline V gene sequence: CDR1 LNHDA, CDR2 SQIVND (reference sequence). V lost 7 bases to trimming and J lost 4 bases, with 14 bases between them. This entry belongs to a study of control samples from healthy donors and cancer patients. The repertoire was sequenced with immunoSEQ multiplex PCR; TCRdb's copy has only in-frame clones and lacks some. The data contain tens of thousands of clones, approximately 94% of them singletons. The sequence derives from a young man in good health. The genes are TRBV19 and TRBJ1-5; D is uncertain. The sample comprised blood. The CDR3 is CASTPVLGNQPQHF. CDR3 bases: TGTGCCAGTACTCCGGTCCTAGGGAATCAGCCCCAGCATTTT.